This T cell receptor beta chain originates from a study of T-cell reconstitution after alpha-beta-depleted transplantation in children. General observations from the study: Several hundred rapidly expanded clones from non-depleted graft cells reportedly supplied alpha-beta T cells about two months post-transplant. At the one-year point after transplant, T-cell counts and TCRbeta diversity were found to come mostly from T cells that had been newly produced.

During its preparation, the TCRbeta library received unique molecular identifiers. In TCRdb, the PCR reads were re-called with MiXCR into one record per CDR3 protein. The repertoire consists of around 800,000 distinct CDR3 sequences, with less than 20% occurring once and the leading ten covering about 4.6%. Per germline, CDR1 MNHEY and CDR2 SVGEGT. The CDR3 totals 19 residues. With 8 bases clipped from V and 7 bases from J, the junction kept 18 bases outside the gene matches. This clonotype was detected only once. Its antigen is still unknown. The V call is TRBV6-2 or TRBV6-3, the J call TRBJ2-1, with 15 bases matching TRBD2. The source of this sequence is a male patient younger than 18 who had a stem cell transplant for acute lymphoblastic leukemia, so the T cells may come from the graft donor. Specimen: PBMCs, mostly from graft donor cells, collected 360 days after TCRalphabeta/CD19-depleted stem cell transplant. CDR3: CASGGGVRTSGRAVNEQFF. The CDR3 DNA reads as TGTGCCAGCGGGGGGGGCGTACGGACTAGCGGGAGGGCTGTAAATGAGCAGTTCTTC.